The rows below give T cell receptor beta chains drawn from one sample of a study of T cell changes during pregnancy in multiple sclerosis. Sequenced by immunoSEQ multiplex PCR; TCRdb stores in-frame clones only, minus some. The table lists tens of thousands of clones, more than 90% of them singletons, with under 2% in the top ten. The sequences come from peripheral blood, collected in the second trimester of pregnancy. These receptor sequences come from a female donor with multiple sclerosis, enrolled in a pregnancy study. CDR3s include the opening cysteine and the closing phenylalanine or tryptophan. The D gene is left open where the match is weak. A clone size is listed for some rows: how often the clone was seen (once, few, many), or a class if it is expanded.

v_gene,d_gene,abundance,j_gene,len,CDR3nt,CDR3aa
TRBV6-6,NA,NA,TRBJ1-2,11,TGTGCCAGCAAGACAAACTATGGCTACACCTTC,CASKTNYGYTF
TRBV7-2,TRBD2,NA,TRBJ2-1,15,TGTGCCAGCAGCTCCCAGCGGGGGGGGTACAATGAGCAGTTCTTC,CASSSQRGGYNEQFF
TRBV19,TRBD1,NA,TRBJ2-2,15,TGTGCCAGTAGTATAAAGGGACAGGGGGCCGGGGAGCTGTTTTTT,CASSIKGQGAGELFF
TRBV5-6,TRBD1,NA,TRBJ1-5,17,TGTGCCAGCTGCAGGGGGCCCGCCATCACCTCAAATCAGCCCCAGCATTTT,CASCRGPAITSNQPQHF
TRBV9,NA,NA,TRBJ2-1,13,TGTGCCAGCAGCGTAGATCCCGACAATGAGCAGTTCTTC,CASSVDPDNEQFF
TRBV13,TRBD2,NA,TRBJ2-3,13,TGTGCCAGCAGCGGACTAGCATCAGATACGCAGTATTTT,CASSGLASDTQYF
TRBV4-3,NA,few,TRBJ2-2,15,TGCGCCAGCAGCCAAGATCGGTTCGGCACCGGGGAGCTGTTTTTT,CASSQDRFGTGELFF
TRBV11-2,TRBD1,NA,TRBJ1-2,12,TGTGCCAGCAGCCCAGGGGGCCATGGCTACACCTTC,CASSPGGHGYTF
TRBV7-2,NA,NA,TRBJ1-2,15,TGTGCCAGCAGCTTACAGGGCACAAATAACTATGGCTACACCTTC,CASSLQGTNNYGYTF
TRBV7-9,NA,once,TRBJ2-3,15,TGTGCCAGCCCGGGTCGAGAGTCGGGCACAGATACGCAGTATTTT,CASPGRESGTDTQYF
TRBV7-9,NA,once,TRBJ1-6,16,TGTGCCAGCAGCTTAGACAGGGTGGCGTATAATTCACCCCTCCACTTT,CASSLDRVAYNSPLHF
TRBV9,NA,few,TRBJ1-6,14,TGTGCCAGCAGCGTAGACGGGGGGAATTCACCCCTCCACTTT,CASSVDGGNSPLHF
TRBV5-1,TRBD1,NA,TRBJ2-3,15,TGCGCCAGCAGCTTGGGACAGGGGGCTGGAGATACGCAGTATTTT,CASSLGQGAGDTQYF
TRBV10-3,NA,NA,TRBJ1-3,13,TGTGCCATCACGGGGATCTCTGGAAACACCATATATTTT,CAITGISGNTIYF